This T cell receptor beta chain was sequenced in a study of T-cell reconstitution after alpha-beta-depleted transplantation in children. As it was prepared, the TCRbeta library received unique molecular identifiers. TCRdb re-called the PCR reads through MiXCR, storing one row per CDR3 protein. Of hundreds of thousands of distinct CDR3 sequences detected, 23% appear once; the ten largest clones hold about 14%. The CDR3 consists of 17 residues. CDR1 is DFQATT and CDR2 is SNEGSKA in the germline V gene (reference sequence). This clonotype was picked up a small number of times. Its antigen is as yet unknown. The germline gene is not matched at one end of the junction; a read error may be the cause. The study's findings and limits: Counts and diversity of T cells one year after transplant came mostly from newly produced T cells. Reportedly, alpha-beta T cells present about two months post-transplant originated from several hundred expanded clones of graft origin. Several patients had high TCRbeta diversity at day 60; it came from surviving recipient T cells and thymic progenitors.

The receptor comes from a boy under two years old who had a stem cell transplant for acute myeloid leukemia, so the T cells may come from the graft donor. This chain links TRBV20-1 with TRBJ2-1, with 8 bases fitting TRBD2. The starting material was PBMCs, mostly from graft donor cells, obtained 360 days after TCRalphabeta/CD19-depleted stem cell transplant. CDR3 residues: CSARGYSGVNSYNEQSF. The CDR3 bases are TGCAGTGCTAGAGGGTATAGCGGGGTGAACTCCTACAATGAGCAGTCCTTC.